Presented here are 13 T cell receptor beta chains from one specimen sequenced in a study of OX40 agonist ivuxolimab in advanced cancers. Assay: immunoSEQ multiplex PCR; the TCRdb copy retains only in-frame clones and omits some. The table records more than 40,000 clones, roughly nine tenths of them present only once. The sample consisted of CD4+ or CD8+ T cells sorted from blood, taken in a trial of the OX40 agonist ivuxolimab. These receptor sequences come from an adult with an advanced solid tumor such as melanoma, head and neck, liver or kidney cancer.

The V gene is TRBV29-1, the J gene TRBJ1-6, with 9 bases that match TRBD1. Germline values: CDR1 SQVTM, CDR2 ANQGSEA. There are 14 residues in the CDR3. The trim removed 6 bases at V and 3 bases at J, leaving 3 bases unmatched. The CDR3 DNA is TGCAGCGTCCAGACAGGGGGCTATAATTCACCCCTCCACTTT. Protein product: CSVQTGGYNSPLHF.

The chain has TRBV7-8 and TRBJ2-7; D is unclear. Trimming left V 3 bases short and J 2 bases short, with 8 bases between. The CDR3 sequence is 13 residues long. CDR1 is SGHVS, CDR2 FQNEAQ, per germline. The CDR3 spells CASSFDGAYEQYV. In DNA form, the CDR3 reads TGTGCCAGCAGCTTCGACGGCGCCTACGAGCAGTACGTC.

CDR3 loop: CASRQTGGLGNTIYF. The CDR3 bases are TGTGCCAGCAGGCAGACCGGCGGGCTGGGAAACACCATATATTTT. The chain has TRBV28 and TRBJ1-3; D is ambiguous. The CDR3 loop spans 15 amino acids. Germline assignment: CDR1 MDHEN and CDR2 SYDVKM. V was clipped by 6 bases and J by 4 bases, with 16 bases between them.

This clone occurred a few times. This sequence joins TRBV18 and TRBJ2-3; a weak D match, TRBD1 (6 bases). Germline CDR1 KGHSH, CDR2 LQKENI. V lost 6 bases, J lost 3 bases, and 19 bases lay in between. CDR3 length equals 16 residues. CDR3 nucleotide sequence: TGTGCCAGCTCGCACCGCAAAGGGGGAATGACAGATACGCAGTATTTT. Its protein is CASSHRKGGMTDTQYF.

The chain employs TRBV4-3 and TRBJ2-7; D perhaps matches TRBD1 (5 bases). From germline, CDR1 is LGHNA and CDR2 YSLEER. The V gene lost 2 bases and the J gene lost 0 bases, with 11 bases spanning the gap. The CDR3 has 15 residues. This CDR3 reads CASSQRTDNSYEQYF. In DNA, the CDR3 is TGCGCCAGCAGCCAACGAACGGACAACTCCTACGAGCAGTACTTC.

This rearrangement joins TRBV19 to TRBJ1-2; D unclear. This CDR3 has 15 residues. The V end lost 1 base, the J end lost 5 bases, and 14 bases lay between the germline ends. From germline, CDR1 is LNHDA and CDR2 SQIVND (reference sequence). CDR3 loop: CASSIVASTAYGYTF. As DNA, the CDR3 is TGTGCCAGTAGTATAGTTGCCTCAACCGCATATGGCTACACCTTC.

The chain couples TRBV4-3 to TRBJ2-7, with 12 positions matching TRBD2. The CDR3 has 15 residues. The germline gives CDR1 LGHNA, CDR2 YSLEER. V trimming: 4 bases; J trimming: 3 bases; junction bases outside the gene matches: 4. CDR3 sequence reads: CASSPGLAGFYEQYF. As DNA, the CDR3 is TGCGCCAGCAGCCCTGGACTAGCGGGATTCTACGAGCAGTACTTC.

The genes are TRBV19 and TRBJ2-7; 15 bases are a match to TRBD2. The V segment lost 4 bases and the J segment 0 bases; nucleotides outside the gene matches: 4. The CDR3 totals 17 residues. Per germline, CDR1 LNHDA and CDR2 SQIVND (reference sequence). CDR3 coding DNA: TGTGCCAGTAGTAGCGGGACTAGCGGGAGGCCCTCCTACGAGCAGTACTTC. It encodes CASSSGTSGRPSYEQYF.

The chain uses TRBV5-1 and TRBJ2-1; TRBD2 might be the D (5 bases). The CDR3 extends over 16 amino acids. Germline assignment: CDR1 SGHRS and CDR2 YFSETQ. With 6 bases removed from V and 6 bases from J, the gap between germline ends came to 22 bases. CDR3 sequence: CASNPHPDFSANEQFF. The CDR3 region has the DNA TGCGCCAGCAACCCCCATCCGGACTTCTCCGCCAATGAGCAGTTCTTC.

The chain couples TRBV27 to TRBJ2-7, with 11 bases that match TRBD1. In germline, CDR1 is MNHEY, CDR2 SMNVEV (reference sequence). The CDR3 runs 17 residues. The ends lost 5 bases at V and 1 base at J; junction bases unmatched: 10. The CDR3 reads CASSHQSGQGVSYEQYF. In DNA form, the CDR3 reads TGTGCCAGCAGTCACCAATCGGGACAGGGGGTTTCCTACGAGCAGTACTTC.

The rearrangement links TRBV20-1 to TRBJ2-3, with unresolved D. Germline loops: CDR1 DFQATT, CDR2 SNEGSKA (reference sequence). CDR3 length equals 11 residues. With 3 bases removed from V and 6 bases from J, the gap between germline ends came to 7 bases. The chain's CDR3 is CSAREVDTQYF. DNA for the CDR3: TGCAGTGCTAGGGAAGTTGATACGCAGTATTTT.

This chain links TRBV6-5 with TRBJ2-1; 8 bases are a match to TRBD1. This CDR3 is 15 amino acids long. The trim removed 5 bases at V and 4 bases at J, leaving 7 bases unmatched. Germline values: CDR1 MNHEY, CDR2 SVGAGI. The CDR3 DNA is TGTGCCAGCAGTCTCGGACAGGGACCTTACAATGAGCAGTTCTTC. It yields the protein CASSLGQGPYNEQFF.

The table lists this clone with a count of one. The chain recombines TRBV15 with TRBJ1-6; D remains ambiguous. Germline V gene data show CDR1 as LNHNV and CDR2 as YYDKDF (reference sequence). V lost 1 base and J lost 6, with 7 bases in between. The CDR3 sequence is 14 residues long. CDR3: CATSRVGFNSPLHF. The CDR3 coding sequence is TGTGCCACCAGCAGAGTAGGGTTTAATTCACCCCTCCACTTT.